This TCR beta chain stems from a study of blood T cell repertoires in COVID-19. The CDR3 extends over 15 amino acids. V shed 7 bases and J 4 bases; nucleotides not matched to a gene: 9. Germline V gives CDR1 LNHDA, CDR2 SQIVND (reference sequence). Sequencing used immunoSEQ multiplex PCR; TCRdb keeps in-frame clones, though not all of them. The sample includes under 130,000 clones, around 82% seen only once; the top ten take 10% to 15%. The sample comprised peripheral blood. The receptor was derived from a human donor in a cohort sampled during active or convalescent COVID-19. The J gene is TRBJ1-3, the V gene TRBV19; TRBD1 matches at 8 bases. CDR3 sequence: CASTKTGTGGNTIYF. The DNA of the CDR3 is TGTGCCAGTACCAAGACAGGGACAGGAGGAAACACCATATATTTT.